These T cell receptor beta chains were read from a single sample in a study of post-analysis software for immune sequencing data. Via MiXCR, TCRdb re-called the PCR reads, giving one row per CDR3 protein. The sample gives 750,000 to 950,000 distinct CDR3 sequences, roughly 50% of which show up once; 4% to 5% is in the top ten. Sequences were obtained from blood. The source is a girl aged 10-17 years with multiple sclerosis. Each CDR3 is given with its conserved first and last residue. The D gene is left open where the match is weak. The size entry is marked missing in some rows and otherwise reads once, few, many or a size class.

TGCGCCAGCAGCCCGTTCCAAGGGGACACTGAAGCTTTCTTT	CASSPFQGDTEAFF	TRBJ1-1	.	TRBV5-1	.
TGTGCCAGCAGCGTAGGGGCTAGCGGGAGGTACAATGAGCAGTTCTTC	CASSVGASGRYNEQFF	TRBJ2-1	TRBD2	TRBV9	.
TGCAGTGCTCGCTTGGGACAGGCCCAAGAGACCCAGTACTTC	CSARLGQAQETQYF	TRBJ2-5	TRBD1	TRBV20-1	.
TGTGCCAGCAGTCCCAGCCCGGGACAGGGAAGGACTGAAGCTTTCTTT	CASSPSPGQGRTEAFF	TRBJ1-1	TRBD1	TRBV6-5	.
TGTGCCACCAGCAGAGATGGACTCTACAATGAGCAGTTCTTC	CATSRDGLYNEQFF	TRBJ2-1	.	TRBV15	.
TGCGCCAGCAGCCGGGACCGACCCGGCGCTAACTATGGCTACACCTTC	CASSRDRPGANYGYTF	TRBJ1-2	.	TRBV5-1	.
TGTGCCAGCAGCTTAGACCCCCTAGCGGGAGGGGGTTCGGCCTACAATGAGCAGTTCTTC	CASSLDPLAGGGSAYNEQFF	TRBJ2-1	TRBD2	TRBV7-2	.
TGTGCCACCAGCCCTTCGCTAGCGGGAGGGCTGGATACGCAGTATTTT	CATSPSLAGGLDTQYF	TRBJ2-3	TRBD2	TRBV15	.
TGTGCCAGCAGCTTAATTTTCGGGGACGAGCAGTACTTC	CASSLIFGDEQYF	TRBJ2-7	.	TRBV11-3	.
TGTGCCACAACCGGGACGCCAAGCACAGATACGCAGTATTTT	CATTGTPSTDTQYF	TRBJ2-3	.	TRBV15	.
TGTGCCAGCAGCTTAGGCGGGAGGACCCACAATGAGCAGTTCTTC	CASSLGGRTHNEQFF	TRBJ2-1	TRBD2	TRBV7-8	.
TGTGCCAGCAGTAGGACAGGGCCCAGGGAGACCCAGTACTTC	CASSRTGPRETQYF	TRBJ2-5	TRBD1	TRBV19	.
TGCGCCAGCAGCCAAGACTGGGGCGATGGCTGCACCTTC	CASSQDWGDGCTF	TRBJ1-2	.	TRBV4-1	.
TGCGCCAGTAGCGAGACAGGGATAAGTGGCACAGATACGCAGTATTTT	CASSETGISGTDTQYF	TRBJ2-3	TRBD1	TRBV5-1	.
TGTGCTAGTGGTTCCGCGGGACAGGGGGCGGATGAGCAGTTCTTC	CASGSAGQGADEQFF	TRBJ2-1	TRBD1	TRBV12-5	.
TGTGCCAGCAGCTCCCCACAGGGGATGGGAGAAAAACTGTTTTTT	CASSSPQGMGEKLFF	TRBJ1-4	TRBD1	TRBV7-9	.
TGCGCCAGCAGCTTGGCAAGGGATTACGGCGAGCAGTACTTC	CASSLARDYGEQYF	TRBJ2-7	.	TRBV5-1	few
TGTGCCAGCGGCGGTATGGAGACCCAGTACTTC	CASGGMETQYF	TRBJ2-5	.	TRBV6-1	few
TGTGCCAGCAGTCCCCATCGCGGGCCGATCGACAATGAGCAGTTCTTC	CASSPHRGPIDNEQFF	TRBJ2-1	.	TRBV12-3/TRBV12-4	.
TGTGCCAGCAGCTTTTTCCCTATACTAGCGGGAGAGCAGTATGAGCAGTTCTTC	CASSFFPILAGEQYEQFF	TRBJ2-1	TRBD2	TRBV7-9	.
TGCGCCAGCAGCTCAAGGACAGGGGCCCTATACGAGCAGTACTTC	CASSSRTGALYEQYF	TRBJ2-7	TRBD1	TRBV5-1	.
TGTGCCAGCAGCGTGACCGGGACAGGGGGCTCCTATGGCTACACCTTC	CASSVTGTGGSYGYTF	TRBJ1-2	TRBD1	TRBV9	.
TGTGCCAGCAGTTTTTCCCCGGGGGAGACCCAGTTCTTC	CASSFSPGETQFF	TRBJ2-1	.	TRBV12-3/TRBV12-4	.
TGTGCTAGCAGCTTAGATTGGGAAACTGAAGCTTTCTTT	CASSLDWETEAFF	TRBJ1-1	.	TRBV7-7	many
TGTGCCAGCAGTGAAAACAACTATGGCTACACCTTC	CASSENNYGYTF	TRBJ1-2	.	TRBV6-1	few
TGTGCCACCAGTGACCGGGACAGGGGGCCTAGGGAGACCCAGTACTTC	CATSDRDRGPRETQYF	TRBJ2-5	TRBD1	TRBV24-1	.
TGTGCCAGCAGCTCAATTAGACAGGGCGGACAGCCCCAGCATTTT	CASSSIRQGGQPQHF	TRBJ1-5	TRBD1	TRBV7-3	.
TGCAGTGCCAGGACAGGGGGCTTCCTGGGTGAGCAGTTCTTC	CSARTGGFLGEQFF	TRBJ2-1	TRBD1	TRBV20-1	once
TGTGCCAGCAGGGGGACTAGCGGGGGACATGAGCAGTTCTTC	CASRGTSGGHEQFF	TRBJ2-1	TRBD2	TRBV12-3/TRBV12-4	.
TGTGCCAGCAGTGACAGGGGTGACTATGGCTACACCTTC	CASSDRGDYGYTF	TRBJ1-2	.	TRBV2	.
TGCAGCGTTGAACAACTAGCGGGAGGGCGGGAGCAGTACTTC	CSVEQLAGGREQYF	TRBJ2-5	TRBD2	TRBV29-1	.
TGCAGTGCTATGGGGCAGGAGACCCAGTACTTC	CSAMGQETQYF	TRBJ2-5	.	TRBV20-1	.
TGTGCCATCAAAGACTGGAACACCGGGGAGCTGTTTTTT	CAIKDWNTGELFF	TRBJ2-2	.	TRBV6-1	.
TGTGCCAGCAGCTTAGGAAACAGGGGCCATGGCTACACCTTC	CASSLGNRGHGYTF	TRBJ1-2	TRBD1	TRBV7-9	.
TGTGCCAGCAGCCAGACGACAGGGGAGGAGACCCAGTACTTC	CASSQTTGEETQYF	TRBJ2-5	TRBD1	TRBV4-2	.
TGTGCCAGCAGTGAATACGGGACAGGAAAAGACGAGCAGTACTTC	CASSEYGTGKDEQYF	TRBJ2-7	TRBD1	TRBV25-1	once
TGTGCCAGCAGCCGCCGTGGGAGCGGGAGACCCGAGACCCAGTACTTC	CASSRRGSGRPETQYF	TRBJ2-5	TRBD2	TRBV3-1	.
TGCAGTTCCCCGGCGGGGGGGCTCGGTAATTCACCCCTCCACTTT	CSSPAGGLGNSPLHF	TRBJ1-6	.	TRBV20-1	.
TGCAGCGTTGGCGACAGGGCCGGCTCTGGGGCCAACGCCCTGACTTTC	CSVGDRAGSGANALTF	TRBJ2-6	TRBD1	TRBV29-1	.
TGTGCCAGCAGCCCGCTCCTCGGGGCAGGTTACAATGAGCAGTTCTTC	CASSPLLGAGYNEQFF	TRBJ2-1	.	TRBV7-2	few
TGTGCCACCAGTTATACTAGGACAGGGGCCTTTGGGACCCAGTACTTC	CATSYTRTGAFGTQYF	TRBJ2-5	TRBD1	TRBV15	few
TGTGCCATCAGTGAGGTGGGGACCCTAGGGTACGAGCAGGACTTC	CAISEVGTLGYEQDF	TRBJ2-1	.	TRBV10-3	.
TGCAGTGCGAAGCTCGCTAGCGGGATGTACGAGCAGTACTTC	CSAKLASGMYEQYF	TRBJ2-7	TRBD2	TRBV20-1	.
TGTGCCAGCAGCTTAGCGAAGGGACGAGAGACCCAGTACTTC	CASSLAKGRETQYF	TRBJ2-5	.	TRBV7-9	.
TGTGCCAGCAGTGTCAACGCAGAGGGTTCACCCCTCCACTTT	CASSVNAEGSPLHF	TRBJ1-6	.	TRBV6-1	few
TGTGCCAGCAGCTTATCTCTCTCTAGCGGACGCAATGAGCAGTTCTTC	CASSLSLSSGRNEQFF	TRBJ2-1	TRBD2	TRBV7-2	.
TGCAGCGTTGAACAGGGACCAAATCAGCCCCAGCATTTT	CSVEQGPNQPQHF	TRBJ1-5	.	TRBV29-1	.
TGTGCCAGCAGGGTAGCGGGCAGCTCCTACAATGAGCAGTTCTTC	CASRVAGSSYNEQFF	TRBJ2-1	TRBD2	TRBV28	.
TGTGCCAGCAAGAGGACCGGCACTGAAGCTTTCTTT	CASKRTGTEAFF	TRBJ1-1	.	TRBV12-3/TRBV12-4	few
TGTGCCAGCAGTTACGATTACTACGAGCAGTACTTC	CASSYDYYEQYF	TRBJ2-7	.	TRBV5-5	many
TGCAGCGTTGAAGTCCCGGGCGGTAATGAAAAACTGTTTTTT	CSVEVPGGNEKLFF	TRBJ1-4	.	TRBV29-1	many
TGCAGCGGGGTTGAAGAAAATGCAGATACGCAGTATTTT	CSGVEENADTQYF	TRBJ2-3	.	TRBV29-1	.
TGTGCCAGCACCTGGACTCACTCCTACGAGCAGTACTTC	CASTWTHSYEQYF	TRBJ2-7	.	TRBV7-8	few
TGCGCCAGCAGCCCACCGGGACAGGGCGCAAGCTCCTACAATGAGCAGTTCTTC	CASSPPGQGASSYNEQFF	TRBJ2-1	TRBD1	TRBV5-1	few
TGTGCCACCGCGGGAGGGCTCTATAATTCACCCCTCCACTTT	CATAGGLYNSPLHF	TRBJ1-6	.	TRBV28	.